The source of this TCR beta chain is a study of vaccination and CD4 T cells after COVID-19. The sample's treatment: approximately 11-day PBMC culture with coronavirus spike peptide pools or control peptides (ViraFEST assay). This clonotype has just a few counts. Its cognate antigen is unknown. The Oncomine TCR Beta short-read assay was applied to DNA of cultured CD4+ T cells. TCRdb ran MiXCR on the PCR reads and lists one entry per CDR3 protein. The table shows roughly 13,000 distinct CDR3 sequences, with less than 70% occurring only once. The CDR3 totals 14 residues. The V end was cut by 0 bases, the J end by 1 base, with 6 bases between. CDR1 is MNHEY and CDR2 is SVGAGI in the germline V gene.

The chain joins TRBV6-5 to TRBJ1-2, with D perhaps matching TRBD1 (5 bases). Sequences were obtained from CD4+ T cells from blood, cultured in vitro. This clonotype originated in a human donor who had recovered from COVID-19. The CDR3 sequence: CASSYSDSNYGYTF. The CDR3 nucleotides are TGTGCCAGCAGTTACTCAGACAGTAACTATGGCTACACCTTC.